This entry lists 11 T cell receptor beta chains sequenced from one sample in a study of CD8 T cells in ankylosing spondylitis. TCRdb recomputed calls from the 5' RACE reads with MiXCR, one row per CDR3 protein. The table shows more than 250,000 distinct CDR3 sequences, with 11% occurring only once. The sequenced material came from blood, either unsorted or a sorted T cell fraction (not recorded which). Receptors were obtained from a female donor with ankylosing spondylitis or in good health (not recorded which).

This clonotype was found a few times. V usage is TRBV7-9 and J usage is TRBJ2-1; 8 bases match TRBD2. The V gene end was trimmed by 0 bases and the J gene end by 6 bases; junction bases not matched to a gene: 10. This CDR3 is built from 17 residues. From germline, CDR1 is SEHNR and CDR2 FQNEAQ (reference sequence). The CDR3, as DNA: TGTGCCAGCAGCTTAGCCCCTATAGCGGGACCCCTCAATGAGCAGTTCTTC. Translating it yields CASSLAPIAGPLNEQFF.

This clonotype was seen more than once but under ten times. The J gene is TRBJ2-7, the V gene TRBV12-3 or TRBV12-4; D may be TRBD1 or TRBD2 (6 bases each). This CDR3 region has 14 residues. V was trimmed by 3 bases and J by 2 bases, leaving 11 bases between them. CDR3 in DNA: TGTGCCAGCAGTTTGAGGGGGGTCCCCTACGAGCAGTACTTC. Translated, it gives CASSLRGVPYEQYF.

Regarding this clonotype: One base away lies a much larger clone, so this may be a sequencing read error. This rearrangement joins TRBV12-3 or TRBV12-4 to TRBJ1-2; D is perhaps TRBD1 (6 bases). CDR3 length: 14 amino acids. V was shortened by 6 bases and J by 5 bases, with 16 bases between the two germline ends. The CDR3 DNA sequence: TGTGCCAGCAGCGGCGACAGGCGCCTTTATGGCTACACCTTC. This translates into CASSGDRRLYGYTF.

V usage is TRBV5-1 and J usage is TRBJ2-1; weak D call: TRBD2 (5 bases). The CDR3 has 13 amino acids. V was pared by 7 bases and J by 7 bases, with 15 bases between. Germline V lookup: CDR1 SGHRS, CDR2 YFSETQ. CDR3 loop: CASRRDMGNEQFF. The CDR3 region has the DNA TGCGCCAGCCGACGGGATATGGGTAATGAGCAGTTCTTC.

With regard to this clonotype: Since a much larger clone is just one base distant, this may be a read error. The chain links TRBV20-1 to TRBJ2-3, with 12 bases that match TRBD2. Germline V lookup: CDR1 DFQATT, CDR2 SNEGSKA (reference sequence). CDR3 size: 15 residues. CDR3 region: CSARKTSGSPDTRYF. The CDR3 DNA reads as TGCAGTGCCAGAAAGACTAGCGGGAGCCCAGATACGCGGTATTTT.

This clonotype has only a few counts. The gene calls are TRBV5-1 and TRBJ1-1, with TRBD1 identical over 9 bases. The V and J ends lost 4 bases and 1 base, in that order; junction bases with no gene match: 8. This CDR3 spans 16 amino acids. Germline CDR1 reads SGHRS; CDR2 reads YFSETQ. Written as DNA, the CDR3 is TGCGCCAGCAGCGTAAGACAGGGGGTGGGGAACACTGAAGCTTTCTTT. Translated, it gives CASSVRQGVGNTEAFF.

This clonotype was counted ten times or more. The rearrangement joins TRBV28 to TRBJ2-2; unclear D gene. The CDR3 has 15 amino acids. Per the germline V gene, CDR1 is MDHEN and CDR2 is SYDVKM. The germline V and J ends were trimmed by 3 bases and 7 bases, with 15 bases remaining between them. DNA for the CDR3: TGTGCCAGCAGTTTGGCCCTCGGACGGAACGGGGAGCTGTTTTTT. Amino acid sequence: CASSLALGRNGELFF.

The table lists this clonotype with many counts. The gene calls are TRBV5-1 and TRBJ2-3; 7 bases line up with TRBD1. CDR3 size: 14 residues. The V and J ends lost 3 bases and 3 bases, in that order; junction bases with no gene match: 4. Germline CDR1 SGHRS, CDR2 YFSETQ. The DNA of the CDR3 is TGCGCCAGCAGCTACGGACAGGAGACAGATACGCAGTATTTT. It translates to CASSYGQETDTQYF. The full variable domain, rest sourced from reference TRBV5-1 and TRBJ2-3, is KAGVTQTPRYLIKTRGQQVTLSCSPISGHRSVSWYQQTPGQGLQFLFEYFSETQRNKGNFPGRFSGRQFSNSRSEMNVSTLELGDSALYLCASSYGQETDTQYFGPGTRLTVL.

The rearrangement joins TRBV18 to TRBJ1-5; weak D call: TRBD1 (5 bases). The germline V gene has CDR1 KGHSH and CDR2 LQKENI. V lost 3 bases to trimming and J lost 9 bases, with 18 bases between them. The CDR3 contains 15 residues. The CDR3 DNA follows: TGTGCCAGCTCACCCTCCCAAGGTGGGGGAGCGCCCCAGCATTTT. Protein product: CASSPSQGGGAPQHF.

The chain couples TRBV7-2 to TRBJ1-5, with D maybe TRBD1 (5 bases). The CDR3 sequence is 18 residues long. Per the germline V gene, CDR1 is SGHTA and CDR2 is FQGNSA. Trimming left V 0 bases short and J 1 base short, with 16 bases between. The CDR3 bases are TGTGCCAGCAGCTTAGCGAGCGTGGCGGGGACGAGCAATCAGCCCCAGCATTTT. It yields the protein CASSLASVAGTSNQPQHF.

This clonotype was counted a few times. The V call is TRBV5-6, the J call TRBJ2-7; D gene unclear. Trimming cost V 0 bases and J 2 bases, with 9 bases left between them. The CDR3 runs 14 residues. Germline V gene lookup returns CDR1 SGHDT and CDR2 YYEEEE. The chain's CDR3 is CASSLGAGPYEQYF. CDR3 nucleotides: TGTGCCAGCAGCTTGGGGGCAGGACCCTACGAGCAGTACTTC.